The source of this T cell receptor beta chain is a study of cytomegalovirus exposure and HLA in healthy donors. PCR used 60 Vbeta primers and 13 Jbeta primers. Clones were read by immunoSEQ multiplex PCR, and TCRdb kept only the in-frame ones, dropping some. The profile shows some 160,000 clones, around 78% of them singletons. With 5 bases clipped from V and 6 bases from J, the junction kept 9 bases outside the gene matches. This CDR3 comprises 15 residues. CDR1 is LNHDA, CDR2 SQIVND, per germline (reference sequence). With regard to this clone: What it binds is unknown.

General study findings and limits: Later on, an analysis showed TCR association rates differing by HLA locus, with DRB1 the most and HLA-C the fewest. Reportedly, HLA-A and HLA-B alleles of most subjects were accurately predicted from TCR beta.

This receptor was obtained from a middle-aged man in good health and CMV-seronegative. Input material: PBMCs. The gene calls are TRBV19 and TRBJ2-1; TRBD2 matches at 8 bases. The CDR3 DNA is TGTGCCAGTAGTTTAACGGGAGGGCCCCTCAATGAGCAGTTCTTC. This encodes CASSLTGGPLNEQFF.